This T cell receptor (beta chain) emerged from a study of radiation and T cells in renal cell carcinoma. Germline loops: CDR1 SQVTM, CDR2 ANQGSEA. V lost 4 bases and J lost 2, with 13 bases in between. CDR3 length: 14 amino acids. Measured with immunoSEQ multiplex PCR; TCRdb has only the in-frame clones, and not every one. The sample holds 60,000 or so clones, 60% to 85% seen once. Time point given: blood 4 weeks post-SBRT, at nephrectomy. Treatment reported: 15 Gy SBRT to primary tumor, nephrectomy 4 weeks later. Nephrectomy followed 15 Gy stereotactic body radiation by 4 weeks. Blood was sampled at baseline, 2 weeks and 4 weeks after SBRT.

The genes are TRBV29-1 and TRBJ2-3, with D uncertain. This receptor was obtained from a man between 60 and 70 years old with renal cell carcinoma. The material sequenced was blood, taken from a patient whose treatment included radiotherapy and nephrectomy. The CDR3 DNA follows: TGCAGCGTTGCGTACAGCGCCTTCACAGATACGCAGTATTTT. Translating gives CSVAYSAFTDTQYF.